The clone carrying this T cell receptor beta chain was counted at least ten times. Time point in this sample: patch test 2, 6 weeks after DPC sensitization. Noted treatment: therapeutic diphenylcyclopropenone sensitization with weekly scalp DPC. TCRdb reprocessed the RACE reads with MiXCR, giving one entry per CDR3 protein. The data contain roughly 40,000 distinct CDR3 sequences, 8% to 9.5% of them seen just once; the ten biggest clones take up about 15%. The data were taken from a study of human T cells and chemical hapten exposure. The CDR3 runs to 13 residues. Germline lookup yields CDR1 SGHKS and CDR2 YYEKEE (reference sequence). V was trimmed by 3 bases and J by 7 bases, leaving 13 bases between them.

The chain employs TRBV5-5 and TRBJ1-1; D ambiguous. Here the sequenced sample was whole blood, taken in connection with sensitization to the hapten diphenylcyclopropenone (DPC). The TCR comes from a woman aged 40 to 55 with alopecia areata. Some clones in this sample may be carry-over from other donors' samples. The chain's CDR3 is CASSSYGGGEAFF. Written as DNA, the CDR3 is TGTGCCAGCAGCTCTTACGGCGGCGGTGAAGCTTTCTTT.